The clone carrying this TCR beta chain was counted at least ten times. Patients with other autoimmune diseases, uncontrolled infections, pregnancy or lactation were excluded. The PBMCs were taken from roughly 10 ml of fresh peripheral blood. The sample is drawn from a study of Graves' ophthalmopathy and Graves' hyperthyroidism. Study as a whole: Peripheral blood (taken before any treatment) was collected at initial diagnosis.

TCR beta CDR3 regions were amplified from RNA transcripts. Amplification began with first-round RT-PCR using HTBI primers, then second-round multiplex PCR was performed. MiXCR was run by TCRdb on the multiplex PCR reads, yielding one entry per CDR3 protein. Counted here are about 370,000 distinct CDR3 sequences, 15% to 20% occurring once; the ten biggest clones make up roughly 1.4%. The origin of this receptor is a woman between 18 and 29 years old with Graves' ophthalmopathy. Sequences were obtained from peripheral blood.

The CDR3 spells CSARDSPRGSSYEQYF. The CDR3 bases are TGCAGTGCTAGAGATTCCCCCCGCGGGAGCTCCTACGAGCAGTACTTC. This rearrangement joins TRBV20-1 to TRBJ2-7; 7 positions match TRBD2. Germline CDR1 reads DFQATT; CDR2 reads SNEGSKA (reference sequence). This CDR3 spans 16 amino acids. Trimming took 0 bases from V and 0 from J; bases not matched to a gene: 8.